Following are 30 T cell receptor beta chains from one sample sequenced in a study of blood T cell repertoires in COVID-19. Sequenced by immunoSEQ multiplex PCR; TCRdb stores in-frame clones only, minus some. The sample consists of roughly 300,000 clones, around 87% of them appearing once. The sequenced sample consisted of peripheral blood. These TCRs come from a woman between 50 and 59 years old who had recovered from COVID-19.

The rearrangement uses TRBV28 and TRBJ2-7, with D uncertain. Per germline, CDR1 MDHEN and CDR2 SYDVKM. Trimming pared 6 bases from V and 4 bases from J, leaving 10 bases between. The CDR3 runs 12 residues. CDR3 DNA sequence: TGTGCCAGCAGCCGGTCGCGTTACGAGCAGTACTTC. It codes for CASSRSRYEQYF.

This clone was observed a handful of times. The chain recombines TRBV5-1 with TRBJ1-2; D is ambiguous. The length of the CDR3 is 15 residues. Trimming cost V 3 bases and J 5 bases, with 17 bases left between them. Germline CDR1 SGHRS, CDR2 YFSETQ. The CDR3 here is CASSYQKLGSYGYTF. CDR3 in DNA: TGCGCCAGCAGCTACCAAAAGCTAGGATCGTATGGCTACACCTTC.

The rearrangement links TRBV4-2 to TRBJ1-2; TRBD1 agrees at 7 bases. This CDR3 is built from 15 residues. The germline CDR1 and CDR2 sequences are LGHNA and YNFKEQ. With 5 bases clipped from V and 10 bases from J, the junction kept 16 bases outside the gene matches. The CDR3 DNA follows: TGTGCCAGCAGCAAGGATCCCGGACAGGAATACGTCTACACCTTC. Its protein is CASSKDPGQEYVYTF.

This chain uses TRBV3-1 (or the pseudogene TRBV3-2) with TRBJ2-1; 7 bases fit TRBD1. V gave up 2 bases and J gave up 3 bases; unmatched junction bases: 7. Germline CDR1 reads LGHDT; CDR2 reads YNNKEL (reference sequence). The CDR3 is made up of 16 amino acids. The CDR3 sequence is CASSQPGTVLYNEQFF. DNA for the CDR3: TGTGCCAGCAGCCAACCCGGGACAGTACTCTACAATGAGCAGTTCTTC.

The rearrangement joins TRBV20-1 to TRBJ1-1, with D perhaps matching TRBD1 (5 bases). This CDR3 contains 13 residues. CDR1 and CDR2 from the germline V gene are DFQATT and SNEGSKA (reference sequence). The germline V and J ends were trimmed by 3 bases and 5 bases, with 13 bases remaining between them. CDR3 residues: CSASGGVGTEAFF. The CDR3 DNA follows: TGCAGTGCTAGTGGGGGGGTTGGGACTGAAGCTTTCTTT.

V and J are TRBV28 and TRBJ2-7; D unresolved. This CDR3 has 12 amino acids. The ends were cut back, 7 bases at V and 2 bases at J, with 9 bases in the middle. Per germline, CDR1 MDHEN and CDR2 SYDVKM. CDR3 coding DNA: TGTGCCAGCACGAGCCAGGCCTACGAGCAGTACTTC. It codes for CASTSQAYEQYF.

The gene calls are TRBV10-3 and TRBJ2-2, with 8 nucleotides matching TRBD2. This CDR3 has 15 residues. The V and J ends lost 8 bases and 5 bases, in that order; junction bases with no gene match: 10. Germline loops: CDR1 ENHRY, CDR2 SYGVKD. CDR3 region: CAILSVIAGTGELFF. CDR3 sequence (DNA): TGTGCCATCCTCTCGGTCATAGCGGGGACCGGGGAGCTGTTTTTT.

V usage is TRBV7-2 and J usage is TRBJ2-5, with 7 bases lining up with TRBD2. V was pared by 5 bases and J by 4 bases, with 7 bases of the junction left unmatched. The CDR3 is made up of 14 amino acids. The germline V gene encodes CDR1 SGHTA and CDR2 FQGNSA. This CDR3 reads CASSPGLGGETQYF. CDR3 sequence (DNA): TGTGCCAGCAGCCCCGGACTAGGTGGAGAGACCCAGTACTTC.

This chain connects TRBV5-8 to TRBJ1-2; D gene ambiguous. Trimming cost V 0 bases and J 4 bases, with 10 bases left between them. This CDR3 has 14 residues. CDR1 is SGHTS and CDR2 is YDEGEE in the germline V gene. CDR3 in DNA: TGTGCCAGCAGCTTGGAGAGGCTGGGCTATGGCTACACCTTC. Translating gives CASSLERLGYGYTF.

The sample holds one count of this clone. The J gene is TRBJ1-2, the V gene TRBV5-1; 7 bases align to TRBD1. Germline CDR1 reads SGHRS; CDR2 reads YFSETQ. Trimming removed 5 bases from V and 0 bases from J; junction bases left unmatched: 7. The CDR3 has 15 residues. The DNA for the CDR3 is TGCGCCAGCAGTCCCGAGGGGGCCACTAACTATGGCTACACCTTC. Its translation: CASSPEGATNYGYTF. Complete variable domain (other parts from reference TRBV5-1 and TRBJ1-2): KAGVTQTPRYLIKTRGQQVTLSCSPISGHRSVSWYQQTPGQGLQFLFEYFSETQRNKGNFPGRFSGRQFSNSRSEMNVSTLELGDSALYLCASSPEGATNYGYTFGSGTRLTVV.

This clone appeared a few times. The V gene is TRBV11-2, the J gene TRBJ2-5; 7 bases are a match to TRBD1. V dropped 5 bases and J dropped 5; count of bases not matched to a gene: 8. Germline CDR1 is SGHAT and CDR2 is FQNNGV. The CDR3 spans 14 residues. CDR3 coding DNA: TGTGCCAGCAGCCGAGACAGGGAGATGGAGACCCAGTACTTC. Translation: CASSRDREMETQYF.

V usage is TRBV19 and J usage is TRBJ2-2; D unresolved. V was cut by 11 bases and J by 0 bases, with 13 bases left in between. This CDR3 has 14 amino acids. Germline V gene sequence: CDR1 LNHDA, CDR2 SQIVND (reference sequence). The CDR3 DNA reads TGTGCCTCTAGAACACGGTCGAACACCGGGGAGCTGTTTTTT. Amino acids: CASRTRSNTGELFF.

The rearrangement uses TRBV28 and TRBJ1-5; 7 bases fit TRBD1. With V trimmed by 6 bases and J by 3 bases, 8 bases remained unmatched. The CDR3 contains 15 residues. The germline V gene has CDR1 MDHEN and CDR2 SYDVKM. This CDR3 reads CASRELTGHNQPQHF. CDR3 sequence (DNA): TGTGCCAGCAGAGAACTGACAGGGCACAATCAGCCCCAGCATTTT.

This chain connects TRBV6-1 to TRBJ2-1, with D possibly matching TRBD1 (5 bases). Trimming left V 0 bases short and J 9 bases short, with 15 bases between. From germline, CDR1 is MNHNS and CDR2 SASEGT. This CDR3 spans 15 amino acids. The CDR3 loop is CASSEAYRSLGEQFF. For the CDR3, the DNA is TGTGCCAGCAGTGAAGCGTACAGGTCCCTCGGTGAGCAGTTCTTC.

This clone showed up just a few times. The DNA for the CDR3 is TGTGCCATCAGTGAACCCCCGGGACAGGGGGCAGATACGCAGTATTTT. Amino acids: CAISEPPGQGADTQYF. This chain uses TRBV10-3 with TRBJ2-3, with TRBD1 identical over 11 bases. The CDR3 is 16 amino acids. With 3 bases clipped from V and 4 bases from J, the junction kept 6 bases outside the gene matches. Germline V CDR1 and CDR2: ENHRY, SYGVKD.

V usage is TRBV4-1 and J usage is TRBJ2-5, with a weak D call TRBD2 (5 bases). Trimming stripped 0 bases from V and 5 bases from J, with 7 bases between. Germline CDR1 MGHRA, CDR2 YSYEKL. The CDR3 is 13 amino acids. The CDR3 protein is CASSQDPGETQYF. In DNA form, the CDR3 reads TGCGCCAGCAGCCAAGACCCGGGGGAGACCCAGTACTTC.

The chain recombines TRBV6-5 with TRBJ2-1; D is possibly TRBD2 (7 bases). This CDR3 region has 15 residues. V lost 0 bases and J 15 bases, leaving 21 bases between the germline ends. The germline V gene encodes CDR1 MNHEY and CDR2 SVGAGI. CDR3 sequence: CASSYSAGRGADPFF. Written as DNA, the CDR3 is TGTGCCAGCAGTTACTCGGCGGGTCGGGGGGCTGATCCGTTCTTC.

The V call is TRBV30, the J call TRBJ2-3, with 10 bases lining up with TRBD1. This CDR3 has 15 residues. Unmatched junction bases numbered 4, after V lost 0 bases and J lost 4 bases. Germline CDR1 reads GTSNPN; CDR2 reads SVGIG (reference sequence). The DNA of the CDR3 is TGTGCCTGGAGTGTAGGGACAGGGGTAGCAGATACGCAGTATTTT. It translates to CAWSVGTGVADTQYF.

The J gene is TRBJ2-3, the V gene TRBV5-5; TRBD2 matches 11 bases. Germline V lookup: CDR1 SGHKS, CDR2 YYEKEE (reference sequence). The CDR3 contains 16 residues. V lost 1 base and J lost 4; bases outside the gene matches: 5. The CDR3 DNA reads as TGTGCCAGCAGCTTGTCGCTAGCGGGGGGTGCAGATACGCAGTATTTT. The encoded protein is CASSLSLAGGADTQYF.

The CDR3 region has the DNA TGTGCCAGCAGCGTAGACAGTATGCATACGCAGTATTTT. Protein product: CASSVDSMHTQYF. The chain couples TRBV9 to TRBJ2-3, with unresolved D. The germline gives CDR1 SGDLS, CDR2 YYNGEE. The CDR3 has 13 residues. The V and J ends lost 0 bases and 7 bases respectively, with 9 bases between them.

For this clone: This CDR3 is also generated by other DNA sequences in the sample. This chain uses TRBV28 with TRBJ1-5; unclear D gene. The CDR3 is 15 amino acids. Germline values: CDR1 MDHEN, CDR2 SYDVKM. The V end lost 4 bases, the J end lost 0 bases, and 10 bases lay between the germline ends. CDR3 amino acids: CASSSLRSSNQPQHF. The CDR3 nucleotides are TGTGCCAGCAGTTCCCTGCGGAGTAGCAATCAGCCCCAGCATTTT.

This chain joins TRBV9 and TRBJ2-7; 7 bases agree with TRBD1. From germline, CDR1 is SGDLS and CDR2 YYNGEE. The V and J ends lost 7 bases and 4 bases, in that order; junction bases with no gene match: 8. This CDR3 is 13 amino acids long. The CDR3 nucleotides are TGTGCCAGCGGCGAAGGGGGCAAGTACGAGCAGTACTTC. Amino acids: CASGEGGKYEQYF.

The chain links TRBV30 to TRBJ2-3; tentative D call: TRBD2 (6 bases). The germline CDR1 and CDR2 sequences are GTSNPN and SVGIG (reference sequence). The CDR3 sequence is 14 residues long. V was trimmed by 3 bases and J by 2 bases, leaving 12 bases between them. The CDR3 nucleotides are TGTGCCTGGAGCCCCGGGGGAATCACAGATACGCAGTATTTT. It encodes CAWSPGGITDTQYF.

J is TRBJ2-5 and V is TRBV6-5, with a possible D match to TRBD2 (6 bases). This CDR3 has 14 residues. Germline loops: CDR1 MNHEY, CDR2 SVGAGI. V lost 6 bases to trimming and J lost 4 bases, with 15 bases between them. Here the CDR3 reads CASSPGGRGETQYF. DNA for the CDR3: TGTGCCAGCAGCCCCGGGGGTCGTGGAGAGACCCAGTACTTC.

The chain carries TRBV3-1 (or the pseudogene TRBV3-2) and TRBJ2-1; 7 bases are a match to TRBD1. This CDR3 comprises 13 residues. Germline trimming cut 1 base from V and 15 bases from J; bases unmatched to any gene: 9. Looked up from germline, CDR1 is LGHDT and CDR2 is YNNKEL (reference sequence). CDR3: CASSQGRQGLSFF. CDR3 coding DNA: TGTGCCAGCAGCCAAGGAAGACAGGGCCTCTCGTTCTTC.

This chain links TRBV6-2 or TRBV6-3 with TRBJ2-7; 11 bases map to TRBD2. From germline, CDR1 is MNHEY and CDR2 SVGEGT. V was pared by 0 bases and J by 3 bases, with 10 bases of the junction left unmatched. The CDR3 runs 18 residues. CDR3 sequence (DNA): TGTGCCAGCAGTTACTCCAACCTAGGGACTAGCGGACTCTACGAGCAGTACTTC. Amino acid sequence: CASSYSNLGTSGLYEQYF.

This chain joins TRBV6-2 or TRBV6-3 and TRBJ1-1, with no clear D. Germline-derived CDR1 and CDR2 are MNHEY and SVGEGT. CDR3 size: 12 residues. V lost 4 bases, J lost 14 bases, and 17 bases lay in between. In DNA form, the CDR3 reads TGTGCCAGCAGTTTCCTCGACGACACCCCCTTCTTT. This translates into CASSFLDDTPFF.

This clone was counted a single time. V gene TRBV24-1 combines with J gene TRBJ2-1, with 13 bases aligning to TRBD2. This CDR3 is built from 14 residues. Unmatched junction bases numbered 7, after V lost 3 bases and J lost 15 bases. Germline V gives CDR1 KGHDR, CDR2 SFDVKD. CDR3 in amino acids: CATSDETSGRSPFF. In DNA form, the CDR3 reads TGTGCCACCAGTGATGAGACTAGCGGGAGGTCGCCGTTCTTC.

The V and J genes are TRBV2 and TRBJ2-7; D call uncertain. The CDR3 is 11 amino acids. V dropped 8 bases and J dropped 3 bases, with 8 bases sitting between them. Germline-derived CDR1 and CDR2 are SNHLY and FYNNEI. This chain's CDR3 is CASHYHYEQYF. CDR3 bases: TGTGCCAGCCACTACCACTACGAGCAGTACTTC. The full variable domain, with the rest looked up from reference TRBV2 and TRBJ2-7, is EPEVTQTPSHQVTQMGQEVILRCVPISNHLYFYWYRQILGQKVEFLVSFYNNEISEKSEIFDDQFSVERPDGSNFTLKIRSTKLEDSAMYFCASHYHYEQYFGPGTRLTVT.

The chain couples TRBV9 to TRBJ1-1; D not certain. Germline CDR1 is SGDLS and CDR2 is YYNGEE. The CDR3 loop spans 14 amino acids. Trimming removed 2 bases from V and 5 bases from J, with 13 bases in between. The CDR3 loop reads CASSVQAVGTEAFF. In nucleotides, the CDR3 is TGTGCCAGCAGCGTTCAGGCTGTTGGGACTGAAGCTTTCTTT.